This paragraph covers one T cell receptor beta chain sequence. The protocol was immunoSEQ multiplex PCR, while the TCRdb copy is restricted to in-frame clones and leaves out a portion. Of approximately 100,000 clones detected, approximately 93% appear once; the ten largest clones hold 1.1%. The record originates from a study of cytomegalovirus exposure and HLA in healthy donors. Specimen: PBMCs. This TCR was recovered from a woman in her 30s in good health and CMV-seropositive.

The CDR3 nucleotides read TGTGCCAGCAGTCCCGGGACAGGGGGAGTTGACTATGGCTACACCTTC. Its translation is CASSPGTGGVDYGYTF. The chain links TRBV6-6 to TRBJ1-2, with TRBD1 identical over 11 bases. V gave up 5 bases and J gave up 3 bases; unmatched junction bases: 8. This CDR3 region has 16 residues. In germline, CDR1 is MNHNY, CDR2 SVGAGI (reference sequence).